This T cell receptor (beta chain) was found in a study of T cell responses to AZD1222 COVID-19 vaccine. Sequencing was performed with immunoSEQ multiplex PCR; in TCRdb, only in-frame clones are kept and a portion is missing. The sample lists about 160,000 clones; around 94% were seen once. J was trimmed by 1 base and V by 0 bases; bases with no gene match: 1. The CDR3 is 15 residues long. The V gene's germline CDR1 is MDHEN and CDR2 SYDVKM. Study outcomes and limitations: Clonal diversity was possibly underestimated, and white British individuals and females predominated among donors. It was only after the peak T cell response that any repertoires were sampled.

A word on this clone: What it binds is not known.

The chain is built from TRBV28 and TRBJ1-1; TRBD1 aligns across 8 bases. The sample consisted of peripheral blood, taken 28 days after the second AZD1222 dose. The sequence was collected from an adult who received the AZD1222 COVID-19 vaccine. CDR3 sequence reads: CASSLWTGANTEAFF. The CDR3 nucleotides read TGTGCCAGCAGTTTATGGACAGGGGCGAACACTGAAGCTTTCTTT.